This TCR beta chain came from a study of Graves' ophthalmopathy and Graves' hyperthyroidism. This clonotype was seen only a few times. The study amplified TCR beta CDR3 regions using RNA transcripts. A first-round RT-PCR used HTBI primers, followed by a second-round multiplex PCR. TCRdb called the multiplex PCR reads again in MiXCR, with one record for every CDR3 protein. This sample has about 740,000 distinct CDR3 sequences, with 40% found just once. CDR1 and CDR2 from the germline V gene are DFQATT and SNEGSKA (reference sequence). CDR3 length: 16 residues. V shed 3 bases, J shed 1 base, and the junction held 11 bases outside the gene matches.

This chain connects TRBV20-1 to TRBJ2-5, with 7 bases lining up with TRBD2. This TCR came from an adult man with Graves' ophthalmopathy. Sequenced input: peripheral blood. The CDR3 DNA reads as TGCAGTGCTAGTGGGGTTGGGGGGGAACCCCAAGAGACCCAGTACTTC. As protein: CSASGVGGEPQETQYF.